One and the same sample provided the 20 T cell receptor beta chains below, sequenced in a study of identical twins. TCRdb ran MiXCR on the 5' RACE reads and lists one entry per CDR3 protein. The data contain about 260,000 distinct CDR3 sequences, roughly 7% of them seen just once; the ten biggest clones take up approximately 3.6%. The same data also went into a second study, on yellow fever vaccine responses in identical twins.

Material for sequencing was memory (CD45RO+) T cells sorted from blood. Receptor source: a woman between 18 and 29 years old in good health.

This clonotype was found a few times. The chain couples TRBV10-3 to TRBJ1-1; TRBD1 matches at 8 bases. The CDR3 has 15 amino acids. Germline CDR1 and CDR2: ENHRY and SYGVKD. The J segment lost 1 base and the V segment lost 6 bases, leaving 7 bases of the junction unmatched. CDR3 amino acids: CAISDRTGRNTEAFF. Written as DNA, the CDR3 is TGTGCCATCAGCGACCGGACAGGGAGGAACACTGAAGCTTTCTTT.

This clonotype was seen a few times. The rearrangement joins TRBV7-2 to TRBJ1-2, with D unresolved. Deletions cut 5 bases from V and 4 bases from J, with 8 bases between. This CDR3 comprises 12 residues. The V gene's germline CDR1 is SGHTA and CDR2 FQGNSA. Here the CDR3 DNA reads TGTGCCAGCAGCACCCACAGCTATGGCTACACCTTC. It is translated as CASSTHSYGYTF.

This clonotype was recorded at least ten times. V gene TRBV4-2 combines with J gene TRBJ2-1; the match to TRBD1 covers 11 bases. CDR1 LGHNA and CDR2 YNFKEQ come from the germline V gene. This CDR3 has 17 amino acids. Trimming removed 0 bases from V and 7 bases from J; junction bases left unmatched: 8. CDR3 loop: CASSQELNGQGANEQFF. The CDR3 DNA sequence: TGTGCCAGCAGCCAAGAATTAAATGGACAGGGGGCAAATGAGCAGTTCTTC.

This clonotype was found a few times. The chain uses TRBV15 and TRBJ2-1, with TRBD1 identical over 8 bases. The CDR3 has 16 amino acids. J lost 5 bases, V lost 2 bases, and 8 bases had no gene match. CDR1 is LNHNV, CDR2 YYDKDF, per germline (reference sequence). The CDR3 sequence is CATSRWTGWADNEQFF. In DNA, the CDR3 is TGTGCCACCAGCAGATGGACAGGGTGGGCTGACAATGAGCAGTTCTTC. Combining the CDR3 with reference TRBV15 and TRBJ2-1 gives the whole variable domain DAMVIQNPRYQVTQFGKPVTLSCSQTLNHNVMYWYQQKSSQAPKLLFHYYDKDFNNEADTPDNFQSRRPNTSFCFLDIRSPGLGDTAMYLCATSRWTGWADNEQFFGPGTRLTVL.

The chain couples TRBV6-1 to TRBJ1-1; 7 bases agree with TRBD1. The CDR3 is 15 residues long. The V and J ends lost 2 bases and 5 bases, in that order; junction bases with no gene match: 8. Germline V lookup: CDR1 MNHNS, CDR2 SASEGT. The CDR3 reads CASSEPTGWATEAFF. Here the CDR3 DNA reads TGTGCCAGCAGTGAACCGACAGGGTGGGCGACTGAAGCTTTCTTT.

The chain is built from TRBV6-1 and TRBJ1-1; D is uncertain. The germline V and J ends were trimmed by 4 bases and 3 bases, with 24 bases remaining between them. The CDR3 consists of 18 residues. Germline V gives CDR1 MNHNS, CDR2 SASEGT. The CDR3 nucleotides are TGTGCCAGCAGTGTAAACTTGGCGGCACAGCGGGAAGACACTGAAGCTTTCTTT. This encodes CASSVNLAAQREDTEAFF.

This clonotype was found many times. CDR3 DNA sequence: TGTGCCAGCTCACCGGGGGAGGGGATAAACATTCAGTACTTC. Its protein product is CASSPGEGINIQYF. The rearrangement uses TRBV18 and TRBJ2-4; 7 bases align to TRBD2. V shed 3 bases, J shed 6 bases, and the junction held 5 bases outside the gene matches. Germline V gives CDR1 KGHSH, CDR2 LQKENI. CDR3 length equals 14 residues.

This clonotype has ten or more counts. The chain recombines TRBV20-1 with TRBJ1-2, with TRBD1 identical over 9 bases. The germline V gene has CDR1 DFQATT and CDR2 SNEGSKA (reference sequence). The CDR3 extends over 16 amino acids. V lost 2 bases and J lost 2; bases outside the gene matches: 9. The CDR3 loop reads CSARQGTGNRNYGYTF. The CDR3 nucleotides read TGCAGTGCTAGACAAGGGACAGGGAATAGAAACTATGGCTACACCTTC.

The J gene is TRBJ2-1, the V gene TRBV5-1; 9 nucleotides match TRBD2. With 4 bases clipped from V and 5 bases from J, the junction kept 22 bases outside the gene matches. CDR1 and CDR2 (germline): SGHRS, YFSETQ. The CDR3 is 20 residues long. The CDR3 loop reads CASSTYPPRGGGAGHNEQFF. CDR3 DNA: TGCGCCAGCAGCACATACCCGCCTAGGGGCGGGGGGGCAGGGCACAATGAGCAGTTCTTC.

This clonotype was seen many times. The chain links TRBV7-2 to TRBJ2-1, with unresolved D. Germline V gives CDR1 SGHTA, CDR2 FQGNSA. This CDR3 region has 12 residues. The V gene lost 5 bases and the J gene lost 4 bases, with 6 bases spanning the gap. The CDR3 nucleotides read TGTGCCAGCAGCCCTCAATACAATGAGCAGTTCTTC. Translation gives CASSPQYNEQFF.

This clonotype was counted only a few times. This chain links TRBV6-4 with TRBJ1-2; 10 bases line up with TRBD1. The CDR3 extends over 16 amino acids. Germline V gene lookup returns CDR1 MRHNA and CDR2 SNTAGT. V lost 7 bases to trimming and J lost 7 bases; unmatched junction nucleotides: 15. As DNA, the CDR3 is TGTGCCAGCACCCACCGCGCCGGGACAGGGGAAGGTGGCTACACCTTC. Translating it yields CASTHRAGTGEGGYTF.

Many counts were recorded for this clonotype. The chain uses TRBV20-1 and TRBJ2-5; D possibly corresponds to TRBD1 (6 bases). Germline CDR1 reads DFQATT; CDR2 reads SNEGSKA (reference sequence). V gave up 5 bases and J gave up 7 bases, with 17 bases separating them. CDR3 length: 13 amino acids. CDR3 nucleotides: TGCAGTGCTGGGGACACCGTTTTCGGGACCCAGTACTTC. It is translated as CSAGDTVFGTQYF.

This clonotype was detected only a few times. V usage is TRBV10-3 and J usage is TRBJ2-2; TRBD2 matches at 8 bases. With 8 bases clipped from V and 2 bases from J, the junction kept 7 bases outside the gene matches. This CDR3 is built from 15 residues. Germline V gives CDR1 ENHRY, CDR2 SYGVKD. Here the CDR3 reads CAIAPSGSNTGELFF. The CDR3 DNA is TGTGCCATCGCCCCGAGCGGGAGTAACACCGGGGAGCTGTTTTTT.

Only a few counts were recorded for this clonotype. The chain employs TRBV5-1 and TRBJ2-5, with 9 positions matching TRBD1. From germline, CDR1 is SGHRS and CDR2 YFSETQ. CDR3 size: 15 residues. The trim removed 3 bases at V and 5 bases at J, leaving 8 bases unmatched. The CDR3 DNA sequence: TGCGCCAGCAGCTCAACTACCGGGACAGGGGAGACCCAGTACTTC. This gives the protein CASSSTTGTGETQYF.

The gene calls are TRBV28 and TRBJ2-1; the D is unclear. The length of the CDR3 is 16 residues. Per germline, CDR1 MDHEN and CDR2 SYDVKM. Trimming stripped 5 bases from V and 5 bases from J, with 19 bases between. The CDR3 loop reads CASSTSGPQPDNEQFF. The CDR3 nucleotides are TGTGCCAGCAGTACTTCCGGGCCTCAACCGGACAATGAGCAGTTCTTC.

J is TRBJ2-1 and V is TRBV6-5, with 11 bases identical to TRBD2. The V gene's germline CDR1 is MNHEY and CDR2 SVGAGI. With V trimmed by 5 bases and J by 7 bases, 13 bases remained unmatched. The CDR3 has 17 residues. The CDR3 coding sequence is TGTGCCAGCAGTAACCAGAATAGCGGGGGGGTTTTAAATGAGCAGTTCTTC. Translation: CASSNQNSGGVLNEQFF.

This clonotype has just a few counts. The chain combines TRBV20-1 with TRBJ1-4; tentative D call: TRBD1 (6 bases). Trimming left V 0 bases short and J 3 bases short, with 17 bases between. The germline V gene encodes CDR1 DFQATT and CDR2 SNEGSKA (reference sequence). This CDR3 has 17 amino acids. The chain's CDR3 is CSARDRPRGASNEKLFF. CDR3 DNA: TGCAGTGCTAGAGATCGCCCACGGGGGGCGTCTAATGAAAAACTGTTTTTT.

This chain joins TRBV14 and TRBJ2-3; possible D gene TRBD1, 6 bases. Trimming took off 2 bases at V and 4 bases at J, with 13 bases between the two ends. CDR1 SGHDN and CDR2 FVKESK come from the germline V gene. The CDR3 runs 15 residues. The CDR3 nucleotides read TGTGCCAGCAGCCAATTTCGTCAGGGGCCAGATACGCAGTATTTT. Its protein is CASSQFRQGPDTQYF.

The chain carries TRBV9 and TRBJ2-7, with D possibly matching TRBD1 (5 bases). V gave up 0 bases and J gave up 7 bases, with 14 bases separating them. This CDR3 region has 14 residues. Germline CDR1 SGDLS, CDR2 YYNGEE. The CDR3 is CASSVDGDRGEQYF. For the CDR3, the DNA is TGTGCCAGCAGCGTAGACGGAGATAGGGGTGAGCAGTACTTC.

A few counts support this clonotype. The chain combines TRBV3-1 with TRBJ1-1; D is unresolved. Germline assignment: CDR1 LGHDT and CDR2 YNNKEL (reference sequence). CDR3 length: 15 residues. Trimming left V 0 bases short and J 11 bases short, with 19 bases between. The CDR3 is CASSQDLRLGLVAFF. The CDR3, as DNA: TGTGCCAGCAGCCAAGACCTAAGGTTGGGGTTGGTGGCTTTCTTT. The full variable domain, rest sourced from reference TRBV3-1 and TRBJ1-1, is DTAVSQTPKYLVTQMGNDKSIKCEQNLGHDTMYWYKQDSKKFLKIMFSYNNKELIINETVPNRFSPKSPDKAHLNLHINSLELGDSAVYFCASSQDLRLGLVAFFGQGTRLTVV.